The 21 T cell receptor beta chains below were found in one sample sequenced in a study of T cell repertoires in cytomegalovirus infection. Their target antigens are unknown. TCRdb itself ran the reads through MiXCR, one entry per CDR3 protein. In the table there are around 710,000 distinct CDR3 sequences, 29% of which are singletons. Sequencing used cultured CD8+ T cells from PBMCs, obtained from culture after CMV antigen stimulation. All receptors derive from a human donor in good health (CMV status not recorded). Some clones in this sample may be carry-over from other donors' samples.

The chain employs TRBV12-3 or TRBV12-4 and TRBJ2-5, with 7 bases identical to TRBD1. V shed 6 bases and J 1 base; nucleotides not matched to a gene: 11. The CDR3 covers 16 residues. The CDR3 sequence is CASSSPSDRLQETQYF. CDR3 nucleotide sequence: TGTGCCAGCAGCTCCCCCTCGGACAGGCTCCAAGAGACCCAGTACTTC.

This chain connects TRBV29-1 to TRBJ2-5; TRBD1 might be the D (6 bases). The V and J ends lost 6 bases and 7 bases respectively, with 24 bases between them. CDR1 is SQVTM and CDR2 is ANQGSEA in the germline V gene. The CDR3 loop spans 15 amino acids. The CDR3 spells CSVARDTLFKGTQYF. In DNA form, the CDR3 reads TGCAGCGTCGCAAGGGACACCCTCTTCAAGGGGACCCAGTACTTC. The variable domain in full, completed from reference TRBV29-1 and TRBJ2-5, reads SAVISQKPSRDICQRGTSLTIQCQVDSQVTMMFWYRQQPGQSLTLIATANQGSEATYESGFVIDKFPISRPNLTFSTLTVSNMSPEDSSIYLCSVARDTLFKGTQYFGPGTRLLVL.

In this sample, this clonotype turned up many times. V and J are TRBV7-2 and TRBJ2-3; TRBD1 is a possible D gene (6 bases). CDR3 size: 17 residues. CDR1 and CDR2 from the germline V gene are SGHTA and FQGNSA. The V end was cut by 0 bases, the J end by 4 bases, with 17 bases between. The CDR3, as DNA: TGTGCCAGCAGCTTAGCGCCGATGCCAGGGGTGGCAGATACGCAGTATTTT. Translating it yields CASSLAPMPGVADTQYF.

The chain recombines TRBV6-5 with TRBJ1-3; D not certain. Germline CDR1 and CDR2: MNHEY and SVGAGI. V lost 2 bases and J 2 bases, leaving 10 bases between the germline ends. This CDR3 is built from 15 residues. DNA of the CDR3: TGTGCCAGCAGTTACGACCCGAGCCCTGGAAACACCATATATTTT. Encoded protein: CASSYDPSPGNTIYF.

This clonotype appeared a few times. This chain links TRBV7-8 with TRBJ2-5; 10 bases align to TRBD1. J gave up 5 bases and V 3 bases, and 6 bases lay outside the gene matches. Germline loops: CDR1 SGHVS, CDR2 FQNEAQ. The CDR3 consists of 15 residues. Written as DNA, the CDR3 is TGTGCCAGCAGCTTTTCCGGGACAGGGGACGAGACCCAGTACTTC. Translated, it gives CASSFSGTGDETQYF.

The chain links TRBV20-1 to TRBJ1-1, with a weak D call TRBD1 (6 bases). This CDR3 spans 13 amino acids. V was shortened by 3 bases and J by 7 bases, with 15 bases between the two germline ends. Germline values: CDR1 DFQATT, CDR2 SNEGSKA (reference sequence). CDR3 protein: CSARMGAHREAFF. The CDR3 bases are TGCAGTGCTAGGATGGGGGCGCACCGTGAAGCTTTCTTT.

The sample holds a few counts of this clonotype. The V gene is TRBV7-9, the J gene TRBJ2-5, with D perhaps matching TRBD1 or TRBD2 (6 bases each). The CDR3 runs to 13 residues. With 4 bases removed from V and 4 bases from J, the gap between germline ends came to 10 bases. Germline loops: CDR1 SEHNR, CDR2 FQNEAQ (reference sequence). The CDR3 DNA sequence: TGTGCCAGCAGCTCCTGGGGGGCAGAGACCCAGTACTTC. This codes for CASSSWGAETQYF.

The chain links TRBV24-1 to TRBJ1-5, with D possibly being TRBD1 (6 bases). The CDR3 is made up of 15 amino acids. Germline CDR1 and CDR2: KGHDR and SFDVKD. The ends were cut back, 3 bases at V and 9 bases at J, with 17 bases in the middle. The CDR3 loop reads CATSDRQEPNLPQHF. The CDR3 DNA reads as TGTGCCACCAGTGATCGACAGGAGCCGAACCTGCCCCAGCATTTT.

J is TRBJ2-2 and V is TRBV12-3 or TRBV12-4; D gene unclear. Between the trimmed V and J ends, which lost 6 bases and 9 bases, there was a span of 8 bases. The CDR3 runs to 11 residues. The CDR3 loop is CASSSVWELFF. Written as DNA, the CDR3 is TGTGCCAGCAGCTCGGTCTGGGAGCTGTTTTTT.

This clonotype was observed once. The chain employs TRBV3-1 and TRBJ2-1, with D possibly matching TRBD1 (7 bases). The CDR3 is 15 residues long. Germline CDR1 and CDR2: LGHDT and YNNKEL (reference sequence). Trimming left V 2 bases short and J 4 bases short, with 12 bases between. The CDR3 DNA reads as TGTGCCAGCAGCCAACCAGGGGGGAGGTACAATGAGCAGTTCTTC. This encodes CASSQPGGRYNEQFF.

Note on this clonotype: Given a much more abundant clone one base away, this may be a read error. The chain couples TRBV7-6 to TRBJ2-1; 12 bases agree with TRBD1. The CDR3 consists of 15 residues. CDR1 is SGHVS, CDR2 FNYEAQ, per germline. The CDR3, as DNA: TGTGGTAGCAGCACCGGGACAGGGGGCCCAAATGAGCAGTTCTTC. As protein: CGSSTGTGGPNEQFF.

There are a few counts of this clonotype. The chain couples TRBV6-6 to TRBJ2-5; 9 nucleotides agree with TRBD2. The ends lost 4 bases at V and 5 bases at J; junction bases unmatched: 14. This CDR3 is built from 17 residues. CDR1 and CDR2 from the germline V gene are MNHNY and SVGAGI (reference sequence). CDR3 DNA: TGTGCCAGCAGTTCCCCGGGGACTAGCCGTTATGACGAGACCCAGTACTTC. This encodes CASSSPGTSRYDETQYF.

This clonotype has a count of ten or more. The CDR3 DNA sequence: TGTGCCAGCAGCTTATCAGGAAGAGATCCGATAGCACCTGGAAACACCATATATTTT. This codes for CASSLSGRDPIAPGNTIYF. The rearrangement joins TRBV7-3 to TRBJ1-3; no firm D call. The CDR3 has 19 residues. V shed 2 bases and J shed 2 bases, with 22 bases lying between them. Germline lookup yields CDR1 SGHTA and CDR2 FQGTGA. Complete variable domain (other parts from reference TRBV7-3 and TRBJ1-3): GAGVSQTPSNKVTEKGKYVELRCDPISGHTALYWYRQSLGQGPEFLIYFQGTGAADDSGLPNDRFFAVRPEGSVSTLKIQRTERGDSAVYLCASSLSGRDPIAPGNTIYFGEGSWLTVV.

This chain uses TRBV24-1 with TRBJ2-5; maybe TRBD2 (5 bases). Germline V gene data show CDR1 as KGHDR and CDR2 as SFDVKD. V lost 3 bases and J lost 3, with 7 bases in between. The CDR3 extends over 13 amino acids. This CDR3 is CATSDDGEETQYF. CDR3 coding DNA: TGTGCCACCAGTGATGACGGGGAAGAGACCCAGTACTTC.

This clonotype was seen a handful of times. The CDR3 DNA reads TGTGCCAGCGCGCATTCCGGGTTCGCGGACACTGAAGCTTTCTTT. The encoded protein is CASAHSGFADTEAFF. This sequence joins TRBV27 and TRBJ1-1; D is undetermined. The V end was cut by 8 bases, the J end by 3 bases, with 19 bases between. This CDR3 has 15 amino acids. The germline V gene encodes CDR1 MNHEY and CDR2 SMNVEV (reference sequence).

The chain joins TRBV27 to TRBJ1-1; possibly TRBD1 for D (5 bases). The CDR3 extends over 15 amino acids. CDR1 and CDR2 (germline): MNHEY, SMNVEV (reference sequence). Trimming cost V 0 bases and J 1 base, with 9 bases left between them. As DNA, the CDR3 is TGTGCCAGCAGTTTATCCCAGGGCCCGAACACTGAAGCTTTCTTT. This codes for CASSLSQGPNTEAFF.

Only a few counts were recorded for this clonotype. The chain couples TRBV27 to TRBJ1-2; a possible D gene is TRBD1 (5 bases). Germline V gene sequence: CDR1 MNHEY, CDR2 SMNVEV (reference sequence). This CDR3 region has 13 residues. V was clipped by 4 bases and J by 4 bases, with 10 bases between them. CDR3 in DNA: TGTGCCAGCAGTTCGGGGACCCTCTATGGCTACACCTTC. Its protein is CASSSGTLYGYTF.

This clonotype was seen a few times. The rearrangement uses TRBV5-6 and TRBJ1-3; no clear D gene. The CDR3 contains 16 residues. The ends were cut back, 0 bases at V and 0 bases at J, with 10 bases in the middle. Germline assignment: CDR1 SGHDT and CDR2 YYEEEE. This CDR3 reads CASSLGSYYSGNTIYF. The CDR3 nucleotides read TGTGCCAGCAGCTTGGGCAGCTACTACTCTGGAAACACCATATATTTT.

V and J are TRBV6-2 or TRBV6-3 and TRBJ2-7; D unclear. Per the germline V gene, CDR1 is MNHEY and CDR2 is SVGEGT. The CDR3 totals 15 residues. Trimming stripped 4 bases from V and 2 bases from J, with 15 bases between. CDR3 sequence reads: CASSSNRDRTYEQYV. In DNA, the CDR3 is TGTGCCAGCAGTTCCAACAGAGATCGTACCTACGAGCAGTACGTC.

This chain connects TRBV13 to TRBJ2-7; tentative D call: TRBD2 (5 bases). Germline V gene data show CDR1 as PRHDT and CDR2 as FYEKMQ (reference sequence). The CDR3 is 11 residues long. Trimming cost V 5 bases and J 6 bases, with 8 bases left between them. The CDR3 sequence: CASSVASEQYF. CDR3 bases: TGTGCCAGCAGCGTAGCGTCCGAGCAGTACTTC.

The chain has TRBV7-9 and TRBJ2-5; 12 nucleotides agree with TRBD2. Per the germline V gene, CDR1 is SEHNR and CDR2 is FQNEAQ (reference sequence). Losses at the gene ends were 5 bases for V and 4 bases for J; bases not matched to a gene: 20. CDR3 length: 20 amino acids. CDR3 loop: CASSPPDRLAGALSPETQYF. Written as DNA, the CDR3 is TGTGCCAGCAGCCCTCCGGATAGACTAGCGGGGGCGCTTAGTCCAGAGACCCAGTACTTC.